These T cell receptor beta chains were read from a single sample in a study of cytomegalovirus exposure and HLA in healthy donors. The data were produced by immunoSEQ multiplex PCR, yet TCRdb's version contains in-frame clones alone and is incomplete. Its clone listing holds 65,000 to 90,000 clones. Sequenced: PBMCs. The receptors originated from a female donor in good health and CMV-seropositive. Each CDR3 is given with its conserved first and last residue. The D gene is left open where the match is weak.

TRBD1,TRBJ1-1,TRBV7-2,CASSARTGLNTEAFF,TGTGCCAGCAGCGCTCGGACAGGGTTGAACACTGAAGCTTTCTTT
NA,TRBJ2-7,TRBV11-2,CASSLFAGAGSYEQYF,TGTGCCAGCAGCTTATTCGCGGGGGCAGGGTCCTACGAGCAGTACTTC
NA,TRBJ1-2,TRBV10-3,CAISESETRDGYTF,TGTGCCATCAGTGAGTCTGAGACTCGAGATGGCTACACCTTC
TRBD1,TRBJ2-7,TRBV27,CASSFSQGAYEQYF,TGTGCCAGCAGTTTTAGTCAGGGGGCCTACGAGCAGTACTTC
NA,TRBJ1-2,TRBV28,CASSDCNLRKVDYGYTF,TGTGCCAGCAGTGACTGCAATCTTCGGAAAGTCGACTATGGCTACACCTTC
NA,TRBJ1-1,TRBV29-1,CSATRGGQAFF,TGCAGCGCAACGAGGGGGGGTCAAGCTTTCTTT
TRBD1,TRBJ1-1,TRBV19,CASSSRTGVEAFF,TGTGCCAGTAGTTCCCGGACAGGGGTTGAAGCTTTCTTT
TRBD1,TRBJ2-7,TRBV14,CASSPRTGPSGEQYF,TGTGCCAGCAGCCCAAGGACAGGGCCGTCCGGCGAGCAGTACTTC
TRBD2,TRBJ2-5,TRBV6-1,CASSDPTGTSLYQENQYF,TGTGCCAGCAGTGACCCAACCGGGACTAGCTTATACCAAGAGAACCAGTACTTC
NA,TRBJ1-1,TRBV7-8,CASSLLRVEAFF,TGTGCCAGCAGCTTACTACGCGTTGAAGCTTTCTTT
NA,TRBJ2-7,TRBV4-3,CASSQEGSYSYEQYF,TGCGCCAGCAGCCAAGAGGGCAGTTACTCCTACGAGCAGTACTTC
TRBD2,TRBJ2-3,TRBV7-8,CASRALWAGGHTQYF,TGTGCCAGCAGAGCCCTCTGGGCGGGGGGACATACGCAGTATTTT
TRBD2,TRBJ2-3,TRBV7-9,CASSKGLAGAGDTQYF,TGTGCCAGCAGCAAGGGGTTAGCGGGGGCCGGAGATACGCAGTATTTT
NA,TRBJ2-7,TRBV29-1,CSATGARSYEQYF,TGCAGCGCAACAGGCGCCCGCTCCTACGAGCAGTACTTC
NA,TRBJ2-7,TRBV7-2,CASSKGSRGYSYEQYF,TGTGCCAGCAGCAAGGGGTCTAGGGGCTACTCCTACGAGCAGTACTTC
NA,TRBJ2-7,TRBV7-2,CASSLSNEQYF,TGTGCCAGCAGCCTTAGCAACGAGCAGTACTTC
TRBD1,TRBJ2-1,TRBV6-5,CASSYSPGTGFNEQFF,TGTGCCAGCAGTTACTCCCCCGGGACAGGGTTCAATGAGCAGTTCTTC